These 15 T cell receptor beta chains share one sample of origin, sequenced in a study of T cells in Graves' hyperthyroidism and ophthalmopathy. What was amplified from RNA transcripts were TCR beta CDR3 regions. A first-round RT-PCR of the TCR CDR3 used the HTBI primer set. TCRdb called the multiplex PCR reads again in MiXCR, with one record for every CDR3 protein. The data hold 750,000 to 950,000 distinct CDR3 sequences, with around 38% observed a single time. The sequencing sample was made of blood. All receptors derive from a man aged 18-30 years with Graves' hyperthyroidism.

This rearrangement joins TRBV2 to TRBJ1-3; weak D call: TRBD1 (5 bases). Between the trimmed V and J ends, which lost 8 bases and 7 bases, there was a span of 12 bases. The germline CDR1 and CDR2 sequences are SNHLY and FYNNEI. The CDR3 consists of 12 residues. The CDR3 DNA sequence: TGTGCCAGCGGAGACAGAGTGAACACCATATATTTT. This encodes CASGDRVNTIYF.

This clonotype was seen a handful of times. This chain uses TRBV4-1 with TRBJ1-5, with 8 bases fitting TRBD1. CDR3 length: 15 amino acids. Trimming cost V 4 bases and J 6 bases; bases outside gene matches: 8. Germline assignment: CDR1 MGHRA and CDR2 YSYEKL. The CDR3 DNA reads TGCGCCAGCAGCCTCGAAGTAACAGGGGGTCAGCCCCAGCATTTT. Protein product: CASSLEVTGGQPQHF.

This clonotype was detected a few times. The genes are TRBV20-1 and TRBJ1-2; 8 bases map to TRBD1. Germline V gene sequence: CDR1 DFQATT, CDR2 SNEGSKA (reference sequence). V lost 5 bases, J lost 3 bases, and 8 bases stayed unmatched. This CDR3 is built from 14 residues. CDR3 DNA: TGCAGTGCTTTCTCAGGGGGCCAAGACTATGGCTACACCTTC. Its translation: CSAFSGGQDYGYTF.

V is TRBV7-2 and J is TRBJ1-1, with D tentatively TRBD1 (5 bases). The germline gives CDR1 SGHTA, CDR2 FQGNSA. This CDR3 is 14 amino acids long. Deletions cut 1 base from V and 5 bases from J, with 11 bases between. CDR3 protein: CASSLDFGGTEAFF. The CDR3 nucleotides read TGTGCCAGCAGCTTAGATTTCGGGGGGACTGAAGCTTTCTTT.

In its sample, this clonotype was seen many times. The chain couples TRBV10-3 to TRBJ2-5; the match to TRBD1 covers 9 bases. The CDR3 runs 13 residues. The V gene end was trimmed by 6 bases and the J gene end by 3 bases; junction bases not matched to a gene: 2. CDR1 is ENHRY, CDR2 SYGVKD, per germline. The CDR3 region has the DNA TGTGCCATCAGACAGGGGGCCAAAGAGACCCAGTACTTC. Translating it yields CAIRQGAKETQYF.

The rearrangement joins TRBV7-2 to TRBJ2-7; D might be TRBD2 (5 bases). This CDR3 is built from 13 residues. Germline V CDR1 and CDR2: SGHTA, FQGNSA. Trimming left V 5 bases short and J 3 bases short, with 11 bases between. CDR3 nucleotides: TGTGCCAGCAGCCTCGGACTCCGCTACGAGCAGTACTTC. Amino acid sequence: CASSLGLRYEQYF.

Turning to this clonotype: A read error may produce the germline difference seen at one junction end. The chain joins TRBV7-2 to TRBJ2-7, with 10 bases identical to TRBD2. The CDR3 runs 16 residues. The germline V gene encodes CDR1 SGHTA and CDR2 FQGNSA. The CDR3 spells CASSQDALAGEYEQYF. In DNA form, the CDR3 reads TGCGCCAGCAGCCAAGATGCCCTAGCGGGAGAGTACGAGCAGTACTTC.

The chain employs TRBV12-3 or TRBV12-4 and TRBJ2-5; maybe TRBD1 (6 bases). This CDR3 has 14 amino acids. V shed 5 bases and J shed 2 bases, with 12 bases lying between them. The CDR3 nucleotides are TGTGCCAGCAGTGCTCGACAGGAACAAGAGACCCAGTACTTC. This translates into CASSARQEQETQYF.

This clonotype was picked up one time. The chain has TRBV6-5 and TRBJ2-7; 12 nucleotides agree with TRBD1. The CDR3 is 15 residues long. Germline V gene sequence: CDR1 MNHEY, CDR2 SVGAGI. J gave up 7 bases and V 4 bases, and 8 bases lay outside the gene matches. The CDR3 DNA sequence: TGTGCCAGCAGTTCGTGGGACAGGGGGCATCAAGAGCAGTACTTC. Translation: CASSSWDRGHQEQYF.

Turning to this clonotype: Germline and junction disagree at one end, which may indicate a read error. The CDR3, as DNA: TGCGCCAGCAGCCAACTGGGGCAGGTGAACACCGGGGAGCTGTTTTTT. The encoded protein is CASSQLGQVNTGELFF. V gene TRBV7-8 combines with J gene TRBJ2-2, with D possibly being TRBD1 (5 bases). The CDR3 is made up of 16 amino acids. Per germline, CDR1 SGHVS and CDR2 FQNEAQ.

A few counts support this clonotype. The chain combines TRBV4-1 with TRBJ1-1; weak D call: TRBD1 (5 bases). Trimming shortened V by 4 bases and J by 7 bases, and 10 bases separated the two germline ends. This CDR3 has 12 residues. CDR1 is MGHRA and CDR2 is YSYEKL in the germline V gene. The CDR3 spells CASSRGGDEAFF. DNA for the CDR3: TGCGCCAGCAGCCGCGGGGGGGATGAAGCTTTCTTT.

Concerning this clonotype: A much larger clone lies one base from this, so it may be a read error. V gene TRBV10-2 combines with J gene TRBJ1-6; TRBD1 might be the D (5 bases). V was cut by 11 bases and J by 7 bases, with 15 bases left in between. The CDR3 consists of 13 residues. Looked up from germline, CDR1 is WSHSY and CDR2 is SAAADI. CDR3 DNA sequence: TGCGCCGCCATGGGGGGTGGCAATTCACCCCTCCACTTT. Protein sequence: CAAMGGGNSPLHF.

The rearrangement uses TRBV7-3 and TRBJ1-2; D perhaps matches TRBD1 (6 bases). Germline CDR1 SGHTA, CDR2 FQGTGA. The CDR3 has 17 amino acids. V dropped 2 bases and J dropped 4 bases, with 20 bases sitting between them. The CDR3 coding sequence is TGTGCCAGCAGCTTATGGTCTGGCGGGGGCTCCGCCTATGGCTACACCTTC. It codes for CASSLWSGGGSAYGYTF.

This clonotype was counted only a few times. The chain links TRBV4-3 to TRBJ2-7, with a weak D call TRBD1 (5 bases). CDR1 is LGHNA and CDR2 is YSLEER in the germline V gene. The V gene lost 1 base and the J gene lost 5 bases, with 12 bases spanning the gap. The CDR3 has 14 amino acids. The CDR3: CASSQGQGINEQYF. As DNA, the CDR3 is TGCGCCAGCAGCCAAGGCCAGGGAATTAACGAGCAGTACTTC.

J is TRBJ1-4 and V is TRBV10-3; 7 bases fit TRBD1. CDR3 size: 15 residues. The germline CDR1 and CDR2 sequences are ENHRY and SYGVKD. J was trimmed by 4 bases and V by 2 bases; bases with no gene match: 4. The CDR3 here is CAISEGQGDNEKLFF. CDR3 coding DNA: TGTGCCATCAGTGAGGGGCAGGGGGATAATGAAAAACTGTTTTTT.